The next 21 T cell receptor beta chains were all read from a single sample in a study of low-dose radiotherapy and immunotherapy resistance in tumors. TRAV- and TRBV-specific primers primed first-strand cDNA, covering alpha and beta chains. The authors ran around 22 PCR cycles to amplify TCRs with a constant-region primer and V-primer adapter. TCRdb itself ran the reads through MiXCR, one entry per CDR3 protein. The sample consists of roughly 14,000 distinct CDR3 sequences, 60% of them appearing once. Receptors were obtained from a human donor with advanced metastatic prostate, ovarian, gallbladder or colorectal cancer (not recorded which). This table probably holds off-target reads from a library built for another chain.

The chain links TRBV5-1 to TRBJ2-2, with 8 bases matching TRBD2. Germline V gene data show CDR1 as SGHRS and CDR2 as YFSETQ. The CDR3 runs to 16 residues. J lost 2 bases, V lost 7 bases, and 10 bases had no gene match. CDR3 in DNA: TGCGCCAGCGGATTTACGACTAGCGTTAACACCGGGGAGCTGTTTTTT. Its translation is CASGFTTSVNTGELFF.

This clonotype has only a few counts. The chain has TRBV5-4 and TRBJ2-5; D is unresolved. Germline V gives CDR1 SGHNT, CDR2 YYREEE (reference sequence). The CDR3 runs to 15 residues. V lost 0 bases, J lost 2 bases, and 11 bases lay in between. The CDR3 sequence is CASSLAAAAQETQYF. For the CDR3, the DNA is TGTGCCAGCAGCTTGGCCGCGGCAGCACAAGAGACCCAGTACTTC.

The rearrangement links TRBV4-2 to TRBJ2-7; 7 bases are a match to TRBD1. CDR1 is LGHNA, CDR2 YNFKEQ, per germline. This CDR3 contains 13 residues. J gave up 2 bases and V 3 bases, and 1 base lay outside the gene matches. CDR3 sequence reads: CASSQQGAYEQYF. The CDR3 nucleotides read TGTGCCAGCAGCCAGCAGGGGGCCTACGAGCAGTACTTC.

The chain combines TRBV27 with TRBJ2-5; the D gene could be TRBD1 or TRBD2 (5 bases each). This CDR3 has 13 residues. The ends were cut back, 2 bases at V and 8 bases at J, with 12 bases in the middle. Germline V gives CDR1 MNHEY, CDR2 SMNVEV (reference sequence). The CDR3 DNA sequence: TGTGCCAGCAGTTTAAGTGGGGGTGAAACCCAGTACTTC. Protein sequence: CASSLSGGETQYF.

The chain is built from TRBV3-1 and TRBJ2-7; unclear D gene. From germline, CDR1 is LGHDT and CDR2 YNNKEL (reference sequence). This CDR3 has 12 residues. V lost 6 bases and J 5 bases, leaving 11 bases between the germline ends. This chain's CDR3 is CASSPGRDEQYF. The CDR3 bases are TGTGCCAGCAGTCCAGGACGGGACGAGCAGTACTTC.

This chain connects TRBV4-3 to TRBJ2-5; D call uncertain. Germline V gene lookup returns CDR1 LGHNA and CDR2 YSLEER. This CDR3 is built from 16 residues. The germline V and J ends were trimmed by 1 base and 7 bases, with 19 bases remaining between them. This CDR3 reads CASSQVRAPESPTQYF. The CDR3 DNA reads TGCGCCAGCAGCCAAGTTCGGGCCCCCGAGTCCCCGACCCAGTACTTC.

The chain has TRBV6-2 or TRBV6-3 and TRBJ1-1, with TRBD1 as a possible D gene (5 bases). Trimming pared 2 bases from V and 0 bases from J, leaving 7 bases between. CDR3 size: 14 residues. Germline CDR1 MNHEY, CDR2 SVGEGT. In DNA form, the CDR3 reads TGTGCCAGCAGTTACGACAGATTGAACACTGAAGCTTTCTTT. Its translation is CASSYDRLNTEAFF.

The chain is built from TRBV19 and TRBJ2-3; tentative D call: TRBD2 (5 bases). Trimming removed 4 bases from V and 11 bases from J, with 22 bases in between. The CDR3 is 15 residues long. Germline CDR1 is LNHDA and CDR2 is SQIVND (reference sequence). The CDR3 is CASSKMRNELVVQYF. The DNA of the CDR3 is TGTGCCAGTAGTAAGATGCGAAACGAACTAGTGGTGCAGTATTTT.

The chain carries TRBV9 and TRBJ2-7; TRBD2 might be the D (5 bases). The CDR3 length is 13 residues. Germline-derived CDR1 and CDR2 are SGDLS and YYNGEE. V dropped 0 bases and J dropped 6 bases, with 10 bases sitting between them. CDR3: CASSVAPGLEQYF. The DNA of the CDR3 is TGTGCCAGCAGCGTAGCTCCCGGACTCGAGCAGTACTTC.

This clonotype was seen only a few times. The rearrangement uses TRBV14 and TRBJ1-2, with D possibly matching TRBD1 (6 bases). The CDR3 extends over 15 amino acids. The ends were cut back, 4 bases at V and 5 bases at J, with 17 bases in the middle. CDR1 and CDR2 from the germline V gene are SGHDN and FVKESK. This chain's CDR3 is CASSLISGTQYGYTF. For the CDR3, the DNA is TGTGCCAGCAGCCTAATATCCGGGACACAGTATGGCTACACCTTC.

V is TRBV4-3 and J is TRBJ2-3; D call uncertain. The V and J ends lost 0 bases and 6 bases respectively, with 10 bases between them. Germline CDR1 LGHNA, CDR2 YSLEER. There are 14 residues in the CDR3. This CDR3 reads CASSQDLWGDTQYF. CDR3 coding DNA: TGCGCCAGCAGCCAAGATCTTTGGGGTGATACGCAGTATTTT.

The CDR3 DNA reads as TGTGCCAGCAGTTCATCCGGGACAGGGTTCTATGGCTACACCTTC. Translating gives CASSSSGTGFYGYTF. This rearrangement joins TRBV28 to TRBJ1-2; TRBD1 aligns across 9 bases. Germline CDR1 is MDHEN and CDR2 is SYDVKM. The CDR3 is made up of 15 amino acids. V trimming: 4 bases; J trimming: 4 bases; junction bases outside the gene matches: 7.

This clonotype was counted a few times. V and J are TRBV5-6 and TRBJ2-1; 10 nucleotides line up with TRBD1. V lost 2 bases to trimming and J lost 8 bases; unmatched junction nucleotides: 7. Per the germline V gene, CDR1 is SGHDT and CDR2 is YYEEEE. The CDR3 extends over 15 amino acids. CDR3 in amino acids: CASSFGTGVMYEQFF. CDR3 DNA sequence: TGTGCCAGCAGCTTCGGGACAGGGGTGATGTATGAGCAGTTCTTC.

Regarding this clonotype: Its ends do not fully match the called genes, so a read error is possible. The chain carries TRBV29-1 and TRBJ2-5; 7 positions agree with TRBD1. CDR3 length: 12 residues. CDR1 and CDR2 from the germline V gene are SQVTM and ANQGSEA. The CDR3 nucleotides read TGCAGCGTTACGACAGGGTGGGAGATCCAGTACTTC. This translates into CSVTTGWEIQYF.

This clonotype was found a few times. This sequence joins TRBV2 and TRBJ2-7; 7 positions agree with TRBD1. Germline assignment: CDR1 SNHLY and CDR2 FYNNEI. This CDR3 has 13 amino acids. The V and J ends lost 5 bases and 4 bases, in that order; junction bases with no gene match: 5. CDR3 sequence (DNA): TGTGCCAGCAGTCGACAGGGAGTGTACGAGCAGTACTTC. It translates to CASSRQGVYEQYF.

The chain employs TRBV19 and TRBJ1-1; TRBD1 matches at 10 bases. V lost 5 bases and J lost 8; bases outside the gene matches: 8. Germline V gene lookup returns CDR1 LNHDA and CDR2 SQIVND (reference sequence). This CDR3 has 14 residues. CDR3 in amino acids: CASSAGQGNPEAFF. DNA of the CDR3: TGTGCCAGTAGTGCGGGACAGGGGAACCCCGAAGCTTTCTTT. Full variable domain (outside the CDR3, taken from reference TRBV19 and TRBJ1-1): DGGITQSPKYLFRKEGQNVTLSCEQNLNHDAMYWYRQDPGQGLRLIYYSQIVNDFQKGDIAEGYSVSREKKESFPLTVTSAQKNPTAFYLCASSAGQGNPEAFFGQGTRLTVV.

CDR3 bases: TGTGCCAGCAGCGCACAACTAGCCGCCCCCTACGAGCAGTACTTC. It yields the protein CASSAQLAAPYEQYF. This chain joins TRBV7-2 and TRBJ2-7; D perhaps matches TRBD2 (6 bases). Germline V gene data show CDR1 as SGHTA and CDR2 as FQGNSA. The CDR3 has 15 residues. V was cut by 5 bases and J by 2 bases, with 16 bases left in between.

This chain connects TRBV3-1 to TRBJ2-1; TRBD2 aligns across 10 bases. V shed 0 bases and J 9 bases; nucleotides not matched to a gene: 32. The CDR3 extends over 24 amino acids. The germline V gene has CDR1 LGHDT and CDR2 YNNKEL (reference sequence). The CDR3, as DNA: TGTGCCAGCAGCCAAGAGCGTTCTATATTGGGACTAGCGAACCCCGGACTAAAAACGGGTGAGCAGTTCTTC. Residues: CASSQERSILGLANPGLKTGEQFF.

This chain uses TRBV4-2 with TRBJ2-6, with 7 bases matching TRBD1. Germline-derived CDR1 and CDR2 are LGHNA and YNFKEQ. This CDR3 region has 16 residues. V trimming: 4 bases; J trimming: 0 bases; junction bases outside the gene matches: 3. For the CDR3, the DNA is TGTGCCAGCAGCCCAGGGGACAGCTCTGGGGCCAACGTCCTGACTTTC. The encoded protein is CASSPGDSSGANVLTF.

In this sample, this clonotype turned up once. The V call is TRBV20-1, the J call TRBJ2-5; D is uncertain. The CDR3 spans 11 residues. The germline gives CDR1 DFQATT, CDR2 SNEGSKA (reference sequence). V lost 3 bases to trimming and J lost 8 bases, with 10 bases between them. The CDR3 region is CSASLGVTQYF. The CDR3, as DNA: TGCAGTGCTAGCCTCGGAGTTACCCAGTACTTC.

The rearrangement links TRBV7-2 to TRBJ1-1; D is uncertain. The V gene's germline CDR1 is SGHTA and CDR2 FQGNSA. This CDR3 has 13 amino acids. Trimming left V 1 base short and J 8 bases short, with 11 bases between. The CDR3 reads CASSLVGRTEAFF. DNA of the CDR3: TGTGCCAGCAGCTTAGTCGGACGGACCGAAGCTTTCTTT.